The 22 T cell receptor beta chains in this list originate from one sample, sequenced in a study of early T cells in non-severe SARS-CoV-2 infection. A single record per CDR3 protein comes from TCRdb applying MiXCR to the 5' RACE reads. Altogether some 32,000 distinct CDR3 sequences are present, over 6.5% being singletons, with the ten largest covering approximately 40%. The sequencing sample was made of whole blood. The source of these receptors is an adult who was a healthcare worker with PCR-confirmed SARS-CoV-2 infection or an uninfected control (not recorded which).

This clonotype has a count of ten or more. The CDR3 is CASSFTSGYNEQFF. As DNA, the CDR3 is TGTGCCAGCAGCTTTACTAGCGGCTACAATGAGCAGTTCTTC. The genes are TRBV11-2 and TRBJ2-1; TRBD2 matches 8 bases. Germline V gene sequence: CDR1 SGHAT, CDR2 FQNNGV. The CDR3 extends over 14 amino acids. V gave up 3 bases and J gave up 3 bases; unmatched junction bases: 1.

This clonotype was recorded many times. This sequence joins TRBV2 and TRBJ2-7; D possibly corresponds to TRBD2 (6 bases). With 8 bases removed from V and 7 bases from J, the gap between germline ends came to 12 bases. CDR1 SNHLY and CDR2 FYNNEI come from the germline V gene. The CDR3 runs 11 residues. The CDR3 nucleotides are TGTGCCAGCGGTCTAGCGTGGGAGCAGTACTTC. Protein product: CASGLAWEQYF.

This clonotype was seen repeatedly, ten times or more. J is TRBJ1-1 and V is TRBV6-5, with D hard to call. The CDR3 loop spans 13 amino acids. Germline loops: CDR1 MNHEY, CDR2 SVGAGI. Trimming left V 11 bases short and J 2 bases short, with 15 bases between. CDR3 coding DNA: TGTGCCCCCGAAAGAACTTCAAACACTGAAGCTTTCTTT. This translates into CAPERTSNTEAFF.

This clonotype was seen more than once but under ten times. V gene TRBV21-1 combines with J gene TRBJ2-1; TRBD1, as called in the table, went unchecked against the DNA. TRBV21-1 is listed as a pseudogene. The CDR3 consists of 16 residues. DNA of the CDR3: TGTGCCAGCAGCAATCCAGGGTTAGTGGGTCACAATGAGCAGTTCTTC. It encodes CASSNPGLVGHNEQFF.

This clonotype was observed many times. The chain joins TRBV5-1 to TRBJ2-1; tentative D call: TRBD2 (6 bases). Trimming shortened V by 2 bases and J by 6 bases, and 15 bases separated the two germline ends. The germline CDR1 and CDR2 sequences are SGHRS and YFSETQ. The CDR3 spans 15 residues. CDR3 region: CASSFPAGSGNEQFF. In DNA form, the CDR3 reads TGCGCCAGCAGCTTTCCCGCGGGATCGGGCAATGAGCAGTTCTTC.

The table lists this clonotype with many counts. The chain is built from TRBV30 and TRBJ1-2; no clear D gene. The CDR3 is 14 amino acids. CDR1 and CDR2 from the germline V gene are GTSNPN and SVGIG (reference sequence). V lost 2 bases and J lost 0, with 10 bases in between. CDR3 nucleotide sequence: TGTGCCTGGAGTCTTGTGCAAGCTAACTATGGCTACACCTTC. Protein product: CAWSLVQANYGYTF.

This clonotype was observed many times. The chain employs TRBV28 and TRBJ1-5, with D possibly TRBD1 on 5 matching bases. Germline CDR1 MDHEN, CDR2 SYDVKM. This CDR3 is built from 14 residues. Trimming shortened V by 6 bases and J by 5 bases, and 14 bases separated the two germline ends. The CDR3 here is CASRGVQGHQPQHF. In DNA form, the CDR3 reads TGTGCCAGCAGGGGCGTTCAGGGCCATCAGCCCCAGCATTTT.

This clonotype was observed many times. J is TRBJ1-6 and V is TRBV30, with D possibly TRBD1 on 5 matching bases. Germline V gene lookup returns CDR1 GTSNPN and CDR2 SVGIG (reference sequence). The CDR3 runs to 13 residues. Trimming pared 2 bases from V and 11 bases from J, leaving 13 bases between. The CDR3 coding sequence is TGTGCCTGGAGTTGGCAGGGACGGGCACCCCTCCACTTT. It specifies CAWSWQGRAPLHF.

The chain couples TRBV2 to TRBJ2-1, with a possible D match to TRBD2 (6 bases). Trimming left V 4 bases short and J 6 bases short, with 13 bases between. This CDR3 contains 14 residues. Germline V CDR1 and CDR2: SNHLY, FYNNEI. The CDR3 region is CASSAALALNEQFF. CDR3 DNA: TGTGCCAGCAGTGCCGCACTAGCTCTCAATGAGCAGTTCTTC.

The V and J genes are TRBV5-4 and TRBJ2-3; TRBD1 is a possible D gene (5 bases). This CDR3 contains 15 residues. Germline loops: CDR1 SGHNT, CDR2 YYREEE (reference sequence). V lost 7 bases and J lost 1, with 16 bases in between. The CDR3 nucleotides are TGTGCCAGCCAGAACAGCATAGGGGGCACAGATACGCAGTATTTT. Residues: CASQNSIGGTDTQYF. The whole variable domain, filled in from reference TRBV5-4 and TRBJ2-3, reads ETGVTQSPTHLIKTRGQQVTLRCSSQSGHNTVSWYQQALGQGPQFIFQYYREEENGRGNFPPRFSGLQFPNYSSELNVNALELDDSALYLCASQNSIGGTDTQYFGPGTRLTVL.

The chain carries TRBV7-3 and TRBJ2-1; 13 bases agree with TRBD2. The J segment lost 0 bases and the V segment lost 5 bases, leaving 1 base of the junction unmatched. In germline, CDR1 is SGHTA, CDR2 FQGTGA. The CDR3 consists of 16 residues. CDR3 in DNA: TGTGCCAGCAGCCGGACTAGCGGGAGCTCCTACAATGAGCAGTTCTTC. The encoded protein is CASSRTSGSSYNEQFF.

J is TRBJ2-7 and V is TRBV12-3 or TRBV12-4; D gene ambiguous. This CDR3 contains 14 residues. V lost 2 bases to trimming and J lost 2 bases, with 10 bases between them. CDR3 in amino acids: CASSLMALTYEQYF. The DNA of the CDR3 is TGTGCCAGCAGTTTAATGGCCCTCACCTACGAGCAGTACTTC.

This clonotype was counted only a few times. The rearrangement uses TRBV12-3 or TRBV12-4 and TRBJ2-5; a weak D match, TRBD2 (6 bases). Deletions cut 2 bases from V and 8 bases from J, with 9 bases between. CDR3 length: 12 residues. CDR3 nucleotides: TGTGCCAGCAGTTTACAACTAGCAACCCAGTACTTC. It is translated as CASSLQLATQYF.

In its sample, this clonotype was seen many times. The gene calls are TRBV11-2 and TRBJ1-6; D ambiguous. Trimming took off 6 bases at V and 10 bases at J, with 13 bases between the two ends. The V gene's germline CDR1 is SGHAT and CDR2 FQNNGV. This CDR3 is 13 amino acids long. The CDR3 sequence is CASRENAWSPLHF. CDR3 bases: TGTGCCAGCAGAGAAAACGCGTGGTCACCCCTCCACTTT.

As for this clonotype: A single base separates this from a much larger clone, so it may be a read error. The rearrangement uses TRBV7-9 and TRBJ2-5; TRBD1 agrees at 10 bases. V lost 5 bases to trimming and J lost 4 bases; unmatched junction nucleotides: 7. The CDR3 has 15 amino acids. Looked up from germline, CDR1 is SEHNR and CDR2 is FQNEAQ (reference sequence). CDR3 bases: TGTGCCAGCAGCCGGGACAGGGGATACCTAGAGACCCAGTACTTC. As protein: CASSRDRGYLETQYF. The whole variable domain, remainder taken from reference TRBV7-9 and TRBJ2-5, is DTGVSQNPRHKITKRGQNVTFRCDPISEHNRLYWYRQTLGQGPEFLTYFQNEAQLEKSRLLSDRFSAERPKGSFSTLEIQRTEQGDSAMYLCASSRDRGYLETQYFGPGTRLLVL.

This clonotype was observed many times. The V and J genes are TRBV5-1 and TRBJ2-5; 9 bases fit TRBD2. The CDR3 length is 16 residues. The germline CDR1 and CDR2 sequences are SGHRS and YFSETQ. Trimming cost V 0 bases and J 4 bases; bases outside gene matches: 7. CDR3 region: CASSLDGSGSRETQYF. The CDR3 DNA follows: TGCGCCAGCAGCTTGGATGGTAGCGGGAGTCGAGAGACCCAGTACTTC.

This clonotype was detected only a few times. This may be a read error: a much more frequent sequence differs by one nucleotide. The chain uses TRBV12-3 or TRBV12-4 and TRBJ1-1, with a tentative D call TRBD1 (5 bases). The CDR3 has 15 amino acids. Trimming removed 1 base at V and 1 base at J, with 10 bases between. The DNA for the CDR3 is TGTGCCAGCAGTTTAGTGCGACAGTCGAACACTGAAGCTTTCTTT. Amino acid sequence: CASSLVRQSNTEAFF.

The table lists this clonotype with many counts. The chain is built from TRBV6-9 and TRBJ1-5; D gene ambiguous. Germline-derived CDR1 and CDR2 are MNHGY and SVAAGI. The CDR3 sequence is 15 residues long. Trimming cost V 1 base and J 3 bases, with 10 bases left between them. CDR3 DNA sequence: TGTGCCAGCAGTTATTGGCCAGGCTTCAATCAGCCCCAGCATTTT. It encodes CASSYWPGFNQPQHF.

This clonotype is medium-sized within its sample. This rearrangement joins TRBV20-1 to TRBJ1-6; D is possibly TRBD1 (5 bases). Germline lookup yields CDR1 DFQATT and CDR2 SNEGSKA (reference sequence). CDR3 length: 13 amino acids. The V end lost 4 bases, the J end lost 5 bases, and 9 bases lay between the germline ends. The CDR3 region has the DNA TGCAGTGCTACGGGACCGGATAATTCACCCCTCCACTTT. Its translation is CSATGPDNSPLHF.

This clonotype was recorded many times. This chain connects TRBV18 to TRBJ2-1, with TRBD2 matching 9 bases. CDR1 is KGHSH, CDR2 LQKENI, per germline. The CDR3 extends over 17 amino acids. Trimming removed 0 bases from V and 5 bases from J; junction bases left unmatched: 8. This chain's CDR3 is CASSPPASGKEDNEQFF. The CDR3 coding sequence is TGTGCCAGCTCACCACCGGCTAGCGGGAAAGAGGACAATGAGCAGTTCTTC. The whole variable domain, filled in from reference TRBV18 and TRBJ2-1, reads NAGVMQNPRHLVRRRGQEARLRCSPMKGHSHVYWYRQLPEEGLKFMVYLQKENIIDESGMPKERFSAEFPKEGPSILRIQQVVRGDSAAYFCASSPPASGKEDNEQFFGPGTRLTVL.

Many counts were recorded for this clonotype. The chain carries TRBV20-1 and TRBJ2-7; TRBD2 agrees at 9 bases. The CDR3 consists of 12 residues. Per germline, CDR1 DFQATT and CDR2 SNEGSKA (reference sequence). The ends lost 5 bases at V and 4 bases at J; junction bases unmatched: 3. The CDR3 DNA is TGCAGTGCTCCTAGCGGGACGTACGAGCAGTACTTC. This encodes CSAPSGTYEQYF.

This rearrangement joins TRBV5-1 to TRBJ1-1, with D tentatively TRBD1 (5 bases). Germline lookup yields CDR1 SGHRS and CDR2 YFSETQ. The CDR3 runs to 14 residues. The germline V and J ends were trimmed by 3 bases and 6 bases, with 15 bases remaining between them. In DNA form, the CDR3 reads TGCGCCAGCAGCTCAGGGACCCCTAGGGCTGAAGCTTTCTTT. As protein: CASSSGTPRAEAFF.